This T cell receptor beta chain was captured in a study of T cell clusters in autoimmune cytopenias. Germline V gene lookup returns CDR1 SGHDT and CDR2 YYEEEE. CDR3 length: 15 residues. Each sample's input was 250 ng genomic DNA, 38,000 or so genome equivalents. TRB rearrangements were amplified by touch-down multiplex PCR with mixed TRB-A/B primers. Reprocessing the multiplex PCR reads, TCRdb reports a single entry for every CDR3 protein and omits DNA. The record lists about 6,700 distinct CDR3 sequences, of which the ten most abundant hold around 4.7%. These same data were also listed under a study on T cell repertoires in aging, cancer and after chemotherapy.

The gene calls are TRBV5-6 and TRBJ1-5; TCRdb picks TRBD1, but there is no DNA to check that call. The TCR comes from a human donor in good health. Sequences were obtained from peripheral blood. This chain's CDR3 is CASSPRGQLNQPQHF.